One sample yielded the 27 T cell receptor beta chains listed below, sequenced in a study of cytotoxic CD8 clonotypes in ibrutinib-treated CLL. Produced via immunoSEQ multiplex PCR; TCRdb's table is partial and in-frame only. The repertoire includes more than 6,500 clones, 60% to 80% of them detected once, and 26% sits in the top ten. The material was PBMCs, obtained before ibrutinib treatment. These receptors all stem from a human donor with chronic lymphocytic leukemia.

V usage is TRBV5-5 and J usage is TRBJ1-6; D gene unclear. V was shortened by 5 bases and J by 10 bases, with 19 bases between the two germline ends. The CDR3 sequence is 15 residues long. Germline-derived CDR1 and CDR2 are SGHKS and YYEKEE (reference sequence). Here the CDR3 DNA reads TGTGCCAGCAGTTCGTTAAGGGCCTTGGGGTCACCCCTCCACTTT. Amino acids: CASSSLRALGSPLHF. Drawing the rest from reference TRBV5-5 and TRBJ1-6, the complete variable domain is DAGVTQSPTHLIKTRGQQVTLRCSPISGHKSVSWYQQVLGQGPQFIFQYYEKEERGRGNFPDRFSARQFPNYSSELNVNALLLGDSALYLCASSSLRALGSPLHFGNGTRLTVT.

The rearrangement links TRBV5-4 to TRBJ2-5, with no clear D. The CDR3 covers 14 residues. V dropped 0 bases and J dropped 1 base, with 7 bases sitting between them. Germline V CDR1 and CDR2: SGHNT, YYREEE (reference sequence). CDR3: CASSLVLSQETQYF. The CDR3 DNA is TGTGCCAGCAGCTTGGTGCTCAGCCAAGAGACCCAGTACTTC.

The CDR3 nucleotides are TGTGCCAGCGGCTTCGCTGAAGGGGGAACAGATACGCAGTATTTT. It yields the protein CASGFAEGGTDTQYF. The chain joins TRBV9 to TRBJ2-3, with D perhaps matching TRBD1 (6 bases). CDR3 size: 15 residues. CDR1 and CDR2 from the germline V gene are SGDLS and YYNGEE. Trimming removed 7 bases from V and 3 bases from J, with 18 bases in between.

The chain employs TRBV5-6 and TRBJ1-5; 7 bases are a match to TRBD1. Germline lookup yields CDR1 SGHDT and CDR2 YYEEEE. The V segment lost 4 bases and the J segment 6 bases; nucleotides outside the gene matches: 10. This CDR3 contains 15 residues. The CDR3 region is CASSLYGQVIQPQHF. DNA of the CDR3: TGTGCCAGCAGCCTCTATGGACAGGTGATTCAGCCCCAGCATTTT.

DNA for the CDR3: TGTGCCAGCAGCGTAAGGACAGGGTCCTACGAGCAGTACTTC. Its protein product is CASSVRTGSYEQYF. The chain has TRBV9 and TRBJ2-7, with 8 bases fitting TRBD1. The germline CDR1 and CDR2 sequences are SGDLS and YYNGEE. V was pared by 1 base and J by 1 base, with 1 base of the junction left unmatched. This CDR3 spans 14 amino acids.

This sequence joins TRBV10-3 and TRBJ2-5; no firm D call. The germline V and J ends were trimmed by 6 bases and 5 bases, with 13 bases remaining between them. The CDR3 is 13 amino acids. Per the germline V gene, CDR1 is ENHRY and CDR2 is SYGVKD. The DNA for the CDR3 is TGTGCCATCAGGGACGGAACGGGCGAGACCCAGTACTTC. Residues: CAIRDGTGETQYF.

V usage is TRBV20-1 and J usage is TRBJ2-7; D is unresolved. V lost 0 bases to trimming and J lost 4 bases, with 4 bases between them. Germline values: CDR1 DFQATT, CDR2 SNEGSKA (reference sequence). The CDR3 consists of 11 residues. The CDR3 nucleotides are TGCAGTGCTAGAGATCTATACGAGCAGTACTTC. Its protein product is CSARDLYEQYF.

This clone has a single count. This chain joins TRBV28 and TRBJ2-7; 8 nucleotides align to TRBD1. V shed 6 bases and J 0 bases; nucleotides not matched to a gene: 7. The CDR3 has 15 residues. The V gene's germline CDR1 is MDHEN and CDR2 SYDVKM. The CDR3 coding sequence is TGTGCCAGCAGACCCCGGGACAGGCCCTCCTACGAGCAGTACTTC. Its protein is CASRPRDRPSYEQYF.

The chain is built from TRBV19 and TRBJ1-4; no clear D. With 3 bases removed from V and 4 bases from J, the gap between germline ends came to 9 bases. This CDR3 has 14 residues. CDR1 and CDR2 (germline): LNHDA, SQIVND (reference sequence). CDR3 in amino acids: CASSIQAVNEKLFF. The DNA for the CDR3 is TGTGCCAGTAGTATCCAGGCAGTTAATGAAAAACTGTTTTTT. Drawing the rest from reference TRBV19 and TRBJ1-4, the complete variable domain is DGGITQSPKYLFRKEGQNVTLSCEQNLNHDAMYWYRQDPGQGLRLIYYSQIVNDFQKGDIAEGYSVSREKKESFPLTVTSAQKNPTAFYLCASSIQAVNEKLFFGSGTQLSVL.

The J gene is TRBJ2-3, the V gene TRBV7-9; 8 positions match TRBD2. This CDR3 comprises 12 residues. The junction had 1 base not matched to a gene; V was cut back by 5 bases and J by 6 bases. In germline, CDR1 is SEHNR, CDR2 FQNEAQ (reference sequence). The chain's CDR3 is CASSPSGDTQYF. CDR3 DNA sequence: TGTGCCAGCAGCCCTAGCGGGGATACGCAGTATTTT.

CDR3 DNA sequence: TGTGCCAGCTCACCATATATAGTTAGGGGGGTGAACACTGAAGCTTTCTTT. Translated, it gives CASSPYIVRGVNTEAFF. The chain uses TRBV18 and TRBJ1-1; D might be TRBD1 (6 bases). V dropped 2 bases and J dropped 0 bases, with 16 bases sitting between them. The CDR3 sequence is 17 residues long. CDR1 KGHSH and CDR2 LQKENI come from the germline V gene.

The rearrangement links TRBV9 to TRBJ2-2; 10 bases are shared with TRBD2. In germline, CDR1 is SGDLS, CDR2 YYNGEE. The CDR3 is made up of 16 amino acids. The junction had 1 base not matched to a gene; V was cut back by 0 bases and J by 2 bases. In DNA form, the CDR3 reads TGTGCCAGCAGCGTAGGGACTAGCGGTAACACCGGGGAGCTGTTTTTT. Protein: CASSVGTSGNTGELFF.

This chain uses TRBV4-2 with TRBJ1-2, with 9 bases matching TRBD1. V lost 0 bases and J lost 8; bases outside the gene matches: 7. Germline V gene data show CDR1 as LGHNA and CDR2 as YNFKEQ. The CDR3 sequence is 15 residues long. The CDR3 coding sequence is TGTGCCAGCAGCCAAGATCGGGACAGGGTGGGAGGCTACACCTTC. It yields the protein CASSQDRDRVGGYTF.

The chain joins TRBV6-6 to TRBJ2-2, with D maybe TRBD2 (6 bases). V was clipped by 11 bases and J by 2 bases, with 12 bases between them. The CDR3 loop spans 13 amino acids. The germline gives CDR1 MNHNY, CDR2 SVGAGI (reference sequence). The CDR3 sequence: CAADYPNTGELFF. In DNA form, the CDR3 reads TGTGCCGCGGACTACCCTAACACCGGGGAGCTGTTTTTT.

The CDR3 loop reads CASSPRGGGNQPQHF. The CDR3, as DNA: TGTGCCAGCAGCCCCCGTGGGGGCGGGAATCAGCCCCAGCATTTT. J is TRBJ1-5 and V is TRBV7-9; TRBD1 is a possible D gene (6 bases). The germline V and J ends were trimmed by 5 bases and 4 bases, with 15 bases remaining between them. This CDR3 comprises 15 residues. CDR1 is SEHNR, CDR2 FQNEAQ, per germline (reference sequence). Full variable domain (missing parts from reference TRBV7-9 and TRBJ1-5): DTGVSQNPRHKITKRGQNVTFRCDPISEHNRLYWYRQTLGQGPEFLTYFQNEAQLEKSRLLSDRFSAERPKGSFSTLEIQRTEQGDSAMYLCASSPRGGGNQPQHFGDGTRLSIL.

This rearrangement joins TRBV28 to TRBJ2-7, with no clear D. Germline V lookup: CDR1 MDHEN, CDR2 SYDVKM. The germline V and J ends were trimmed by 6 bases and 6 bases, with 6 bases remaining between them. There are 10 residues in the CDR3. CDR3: CASRGIEQYF. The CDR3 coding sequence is TGTGCCAGCAGGGGTATCGAGCAGTACTTC.

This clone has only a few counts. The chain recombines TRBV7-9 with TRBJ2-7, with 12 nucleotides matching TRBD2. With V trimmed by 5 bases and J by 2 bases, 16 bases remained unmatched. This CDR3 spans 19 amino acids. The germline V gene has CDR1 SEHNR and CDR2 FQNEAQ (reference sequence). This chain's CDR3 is CASSPNWRLAGEITYEQYF. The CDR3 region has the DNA TGTGCCAGCAGCCCAAATTGGAGACTAGCGGGAGAAATTACCTACGAGCAGTACTTC.

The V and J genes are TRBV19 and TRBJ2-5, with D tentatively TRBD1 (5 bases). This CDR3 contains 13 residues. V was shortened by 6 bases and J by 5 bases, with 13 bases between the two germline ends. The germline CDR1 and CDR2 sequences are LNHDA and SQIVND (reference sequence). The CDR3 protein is CASSADPGETQYF. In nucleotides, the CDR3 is TGTGCCAGTAGCGCGGACCCAGGGGAGACCCAGTACTTC.

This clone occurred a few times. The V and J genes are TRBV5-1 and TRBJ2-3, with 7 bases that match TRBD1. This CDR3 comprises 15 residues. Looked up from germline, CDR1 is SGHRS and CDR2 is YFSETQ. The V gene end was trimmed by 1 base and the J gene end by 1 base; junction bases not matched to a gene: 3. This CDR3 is CASSLNDRGTDTQYF. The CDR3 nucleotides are TGCGCCAGCAGCTTGAACGACAGGGGCACAGATACGCAGTATTTT.

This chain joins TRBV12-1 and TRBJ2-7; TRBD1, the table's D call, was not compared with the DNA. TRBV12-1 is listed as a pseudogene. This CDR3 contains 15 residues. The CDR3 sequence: CASSLPGQGVTQQYF. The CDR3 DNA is TGTGCCAGCAGCTTACCGGGACAGGGAGTTACCCAGCAGTACTTC.

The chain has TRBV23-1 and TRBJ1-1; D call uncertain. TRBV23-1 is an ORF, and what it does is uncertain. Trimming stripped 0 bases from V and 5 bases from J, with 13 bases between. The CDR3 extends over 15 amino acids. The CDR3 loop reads CASSQSALGLTEAFF. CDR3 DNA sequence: TGCGCCAGCAGTCAATCCGCTTTGGGTTTAACTGAAGCTTTCTTT.

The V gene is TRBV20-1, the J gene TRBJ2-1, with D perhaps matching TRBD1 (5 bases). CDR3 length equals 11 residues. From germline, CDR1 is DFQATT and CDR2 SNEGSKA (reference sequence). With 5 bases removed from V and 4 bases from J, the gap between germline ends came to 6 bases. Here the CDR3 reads CSARQYNEQFF. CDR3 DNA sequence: TGCAGTGCTCGACAGTACAATGAGCAGTTCTTC.

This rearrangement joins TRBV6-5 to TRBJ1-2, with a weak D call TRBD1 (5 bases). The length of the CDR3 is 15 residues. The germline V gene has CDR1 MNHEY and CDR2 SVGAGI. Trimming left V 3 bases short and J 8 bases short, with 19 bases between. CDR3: CASSYSGVALEGYTF. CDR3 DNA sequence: TGTGCCAGCAGTTATTCGGGGGTGGCCCTGGAAGGCTACACCTTC.

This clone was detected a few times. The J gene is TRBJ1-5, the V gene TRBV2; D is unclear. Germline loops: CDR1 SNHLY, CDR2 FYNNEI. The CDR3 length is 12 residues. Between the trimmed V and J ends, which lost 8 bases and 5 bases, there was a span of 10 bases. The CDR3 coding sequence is TGTGCCAGCGGCCCTACAGATCAGCCCCAGCATTTT. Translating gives CASGPTDQPQHF.

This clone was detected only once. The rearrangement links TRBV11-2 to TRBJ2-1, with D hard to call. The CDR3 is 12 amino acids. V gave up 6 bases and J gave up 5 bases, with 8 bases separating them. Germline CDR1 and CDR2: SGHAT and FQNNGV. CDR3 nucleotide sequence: TGTGCCAGCAGGGGGTTCGACAATGAGCAGTTCTTC. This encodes CASRGFDNEQFF.

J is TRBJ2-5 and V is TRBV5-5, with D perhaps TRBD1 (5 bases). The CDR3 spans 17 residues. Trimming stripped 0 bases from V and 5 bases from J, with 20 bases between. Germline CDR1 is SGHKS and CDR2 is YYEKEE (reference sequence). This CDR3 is CASSLAFKGRHWETQYF. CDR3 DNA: TGTGCCAGCAGCTTGGCCTTTAAGGGGCGTCATTGGGAGACCCAGTACTTC.

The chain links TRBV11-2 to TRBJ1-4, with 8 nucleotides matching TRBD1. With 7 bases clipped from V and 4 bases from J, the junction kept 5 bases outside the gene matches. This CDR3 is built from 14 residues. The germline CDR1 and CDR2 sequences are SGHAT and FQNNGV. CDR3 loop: CASTLDRVNEKLFF. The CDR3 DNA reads TGTGCCAGCACCTTGGACAGGGTTAATGAAAAACTGTTTTTT.